This T cell receptor beta chain comes out of a study of Tregs in tolerant kidney transplant recipients. The germline V and J ends were trimmed by 0 bases and 5 bases, with 13 bases remaining between them. CDR3 size: 16 residues. Germline values: CDR1 KGHSH, CDR2 LQKENI. Clones were sequenced by immunoSEQ multiplex PCR, and TCRdb holds only the in-frame ones, with some missing. The table records some 80,000 clones, 98% of them present only once. This sequence originates from a human donor who received a combined kidney and bone marrow transplant. The rearrangement joins TRBV18 to TRBJ1-4; TRBD1 is a possible D gene (6 bases). This specimen consisted of CD4+ T cells from blood, obtained before the transplant. The CDR3 coding sequence is TGTGCCAGCTCACCACCGCCAGGGGCGTTGAATGAAAAACTGTTTTTT. Translation: CASSPPPGALNEKLFF.